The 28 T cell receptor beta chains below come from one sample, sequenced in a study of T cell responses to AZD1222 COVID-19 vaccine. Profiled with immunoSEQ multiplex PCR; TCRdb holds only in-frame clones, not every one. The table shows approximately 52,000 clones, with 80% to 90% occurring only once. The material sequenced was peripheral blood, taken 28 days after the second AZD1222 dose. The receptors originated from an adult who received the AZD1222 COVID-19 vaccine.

CDR3 sequence: CASSTTRVPTTYEQYF. DNA for the CDR3: TGTGCCAGTAGTACCACCCGGGTTCCAACCACCTACGAGCAGTACTTC. The chain has TRBV19 and TRBJ2-7, with D uncertain. Between the trimmed V and J ends, which lost 4 bases and 2 bases, there was a span of 18 bases. The germline CDR1 and CDR2 sequences are LNHDA and SQIVND (reference sequence). The CDR3 covers 16 residues.

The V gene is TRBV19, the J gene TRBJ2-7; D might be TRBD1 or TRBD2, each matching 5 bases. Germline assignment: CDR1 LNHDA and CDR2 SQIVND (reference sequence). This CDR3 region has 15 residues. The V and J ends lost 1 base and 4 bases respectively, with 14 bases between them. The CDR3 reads CASSIAWGSGYEQYF. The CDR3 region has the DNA TGTGCCAGTAGTATAGCTTGGGGGAGTGGGTACGAGCAGTACTTC.

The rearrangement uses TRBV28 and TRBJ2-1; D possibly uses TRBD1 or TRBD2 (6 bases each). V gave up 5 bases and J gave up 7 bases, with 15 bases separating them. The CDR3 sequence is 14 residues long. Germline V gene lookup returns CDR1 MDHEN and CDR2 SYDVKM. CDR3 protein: CASSKGGTRNEQFF. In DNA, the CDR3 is TGTGCCAGCAGTAAAGGGGGGACTCGGAATGAGCAGTTCTTC.

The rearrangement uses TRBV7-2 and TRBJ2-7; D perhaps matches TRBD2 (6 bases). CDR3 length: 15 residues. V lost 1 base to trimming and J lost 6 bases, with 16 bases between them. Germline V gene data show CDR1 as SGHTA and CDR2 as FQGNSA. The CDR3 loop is CASSLGWDWRAEQYF. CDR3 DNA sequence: TGTGCCAGCAGCTTAGGTTGGGACTGGCGCGCCGAGCAGTACTTC.

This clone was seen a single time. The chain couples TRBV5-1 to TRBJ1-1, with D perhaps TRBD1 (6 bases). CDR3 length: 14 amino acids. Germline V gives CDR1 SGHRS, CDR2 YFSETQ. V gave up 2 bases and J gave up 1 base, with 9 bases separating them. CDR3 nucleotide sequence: TGCGCCAGCAGCTTCCGGGACACGAACACTGAAGCTTTCTTT. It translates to CASSFRDTNTEAFF.

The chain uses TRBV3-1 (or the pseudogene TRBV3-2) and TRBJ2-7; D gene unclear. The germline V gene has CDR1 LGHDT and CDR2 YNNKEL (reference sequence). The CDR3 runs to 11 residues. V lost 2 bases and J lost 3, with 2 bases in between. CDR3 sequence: CASSQLYEQYF. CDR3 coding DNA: TGTGCCAGCAGCCAACTCTACGAGCAGTACTTC.

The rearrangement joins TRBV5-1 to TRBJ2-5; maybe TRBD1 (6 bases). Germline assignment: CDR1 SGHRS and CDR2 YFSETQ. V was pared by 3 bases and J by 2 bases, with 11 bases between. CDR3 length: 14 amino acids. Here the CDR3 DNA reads TGCGCCAGCAGCTGGACAGATCTACAAGAGACCCAGTACTTC. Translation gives CASSWTDLQETQYF.

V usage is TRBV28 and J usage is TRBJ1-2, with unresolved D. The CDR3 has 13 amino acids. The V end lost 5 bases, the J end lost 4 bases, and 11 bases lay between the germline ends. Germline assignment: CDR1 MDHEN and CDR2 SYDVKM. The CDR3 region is CASSTTSSYGYTF. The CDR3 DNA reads TGTGCCAGCAGTACTACGTCATCCTATGGCTACACCTTC.

CDR3 sequence reads: CASSTGRGQSSYNEQFF. The CDR3 nucleotides read TGTGCCAGCAGCACTGGCAGGGGACAAAGCTCCTACAATGAGCAGTTCTTC. The V and J genes are TRBV9 and TRBJ2-1, with a weak D call TRBD1 (6 bases). The germline V gene has CDR1 SGDLS and CDR2 YYNGEE. CDR3 length equals 17 residues. V lost 4 bases to trimming and J lost 0 bases, with 17 bases between them.

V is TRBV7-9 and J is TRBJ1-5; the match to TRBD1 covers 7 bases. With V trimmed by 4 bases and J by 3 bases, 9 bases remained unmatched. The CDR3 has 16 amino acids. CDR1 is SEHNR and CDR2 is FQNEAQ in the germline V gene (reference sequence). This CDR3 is CASSSSAGTDNQPQHF. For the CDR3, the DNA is TGTGCCAGCAGCTCTTCGGCCGGGACAGACAATCAGCCCCAGCATTTT.

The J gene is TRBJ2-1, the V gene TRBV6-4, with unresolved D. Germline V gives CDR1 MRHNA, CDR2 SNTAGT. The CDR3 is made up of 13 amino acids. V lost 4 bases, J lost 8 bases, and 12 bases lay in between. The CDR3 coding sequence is TGTGCCAGCAGTGTGGCGGCCTGGGATGAGCAGTTCTTC. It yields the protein CASSVAAWDEQFF.

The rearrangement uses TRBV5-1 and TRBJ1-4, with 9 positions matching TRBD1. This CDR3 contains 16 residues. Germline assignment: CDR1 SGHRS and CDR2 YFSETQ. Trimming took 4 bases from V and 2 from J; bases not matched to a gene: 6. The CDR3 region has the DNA TGCGCCAGCAGCCCTTCCGGGACAGGGACTAATGAAAAACTGTTTTTT. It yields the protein CASSPSGTGTNEKLFF.

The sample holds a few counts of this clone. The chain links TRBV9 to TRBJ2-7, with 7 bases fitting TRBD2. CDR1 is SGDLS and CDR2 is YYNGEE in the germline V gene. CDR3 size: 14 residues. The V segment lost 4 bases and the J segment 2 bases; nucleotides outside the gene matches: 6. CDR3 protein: CASSPEAGAYEQYF. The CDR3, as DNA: TGTGCCAGCAGCCCCGAGGCGGGAGCCTACGAGCAGTACTTC.

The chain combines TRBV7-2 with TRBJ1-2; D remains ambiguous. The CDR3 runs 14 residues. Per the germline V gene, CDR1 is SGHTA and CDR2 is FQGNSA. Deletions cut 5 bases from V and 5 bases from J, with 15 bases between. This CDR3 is CASSASRTGYGYTF. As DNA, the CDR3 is TGTGCCAGCAGCGCTAGCCGGACGGGATATGGCTACACCTTC.

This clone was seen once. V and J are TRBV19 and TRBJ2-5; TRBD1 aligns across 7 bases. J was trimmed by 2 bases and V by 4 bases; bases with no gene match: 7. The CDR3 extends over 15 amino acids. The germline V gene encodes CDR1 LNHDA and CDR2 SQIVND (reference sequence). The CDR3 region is CASSNRQGSQETQYF. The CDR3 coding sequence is TGTGCCAGTAGTAACAGACAGGGTTCGCAAGAGACCCAGTACTTC. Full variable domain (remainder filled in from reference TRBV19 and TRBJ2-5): DGGITQSPKYLFRKEGQNVTLSCEQNLNHDAMYWYRQDPGQGLRLIYYSQIVNDFQKGDIAEGYSVSREKKESFPLTVTSAQKNPTAFYLCASSNRQGSQETQYFGPGTRLLVL.

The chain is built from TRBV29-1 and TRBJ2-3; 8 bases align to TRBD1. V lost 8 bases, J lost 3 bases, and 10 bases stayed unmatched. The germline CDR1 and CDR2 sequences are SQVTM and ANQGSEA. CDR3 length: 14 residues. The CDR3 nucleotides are TGCAGCACCATTCAGGGGGCCCTGACAGATACGCAGTATTTT. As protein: CSTIQGALTDTQYF.

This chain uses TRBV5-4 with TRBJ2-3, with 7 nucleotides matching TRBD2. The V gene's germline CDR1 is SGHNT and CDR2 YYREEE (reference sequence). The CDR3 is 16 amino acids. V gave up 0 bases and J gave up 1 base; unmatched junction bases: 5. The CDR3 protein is CASSLVSGLGTDTQYF. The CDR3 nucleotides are TGTGCCAGCAGCTTGGTTAGCGGGTTAGGCACAGATACGCAGTATTTT.

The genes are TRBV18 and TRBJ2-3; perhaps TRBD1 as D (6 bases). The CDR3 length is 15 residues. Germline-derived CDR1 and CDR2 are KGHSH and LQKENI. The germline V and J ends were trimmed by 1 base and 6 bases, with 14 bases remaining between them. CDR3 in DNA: TGTGCCAGCTCACCACGCCCAGGGGACGTTGATACGCAGTATTTT. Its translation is CASSPRPGDVDTQYF.

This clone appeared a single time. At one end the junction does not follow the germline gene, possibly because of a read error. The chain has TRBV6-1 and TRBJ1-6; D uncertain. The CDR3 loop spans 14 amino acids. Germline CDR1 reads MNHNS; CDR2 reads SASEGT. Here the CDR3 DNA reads TGTGCCAGCAGGGAAGGAGGCCTTAATTCACCCCTCCACTTT. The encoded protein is CASREGGLNSPLHF.

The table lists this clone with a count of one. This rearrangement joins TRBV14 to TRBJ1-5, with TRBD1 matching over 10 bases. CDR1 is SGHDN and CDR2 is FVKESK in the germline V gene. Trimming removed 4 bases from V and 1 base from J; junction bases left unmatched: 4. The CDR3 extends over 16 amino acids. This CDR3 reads CASSRLDRGSNQPQHF. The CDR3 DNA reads TGTGCCAGCAGCCGACTGGACAGGGGGAGCAATCAGCCCCAGCATTTT.

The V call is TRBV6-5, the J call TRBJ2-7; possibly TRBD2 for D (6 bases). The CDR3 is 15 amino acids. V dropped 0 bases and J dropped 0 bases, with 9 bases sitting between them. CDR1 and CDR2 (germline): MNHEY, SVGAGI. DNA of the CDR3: TGTGCCAGCAGTTACTCAGCCGGGGGCTCCTACGAGCAGTACTTC. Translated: CASSYSAGGSYEQYF.

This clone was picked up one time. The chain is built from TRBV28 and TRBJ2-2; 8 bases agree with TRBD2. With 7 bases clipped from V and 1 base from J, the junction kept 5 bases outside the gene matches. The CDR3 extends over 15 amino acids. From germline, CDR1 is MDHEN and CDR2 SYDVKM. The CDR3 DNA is TGTGCCAGCAAGGCGGGAGGCCTGAACACCGGGGAGCTGTTTTTT. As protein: CASKAGGLNTGELFF.

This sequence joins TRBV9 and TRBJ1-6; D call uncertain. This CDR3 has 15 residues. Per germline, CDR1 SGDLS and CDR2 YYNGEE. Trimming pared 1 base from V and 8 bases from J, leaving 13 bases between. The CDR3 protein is CASSVTPDSDSPLHF. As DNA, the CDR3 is TGTGCCAGCAGCGTAACCCCGGATTCGGATTCACCCCTCCACTTT.

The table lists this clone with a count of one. DNA for the CDR3: TGCGCCAGCAGCCAAGAAAGGGGCGGGAGAACAGATACGCAGTATTTT. Amino acids: CASSQERGGRTDTQYF. This chain links TRBV5-1 with TRBJ2-3, with 7 bases identical to TRBD2. This CDR3 is 16 amino acids long. J lost 3 bases, V lost 4 bases, and 11 bases had no gene match. Germline V gene sequence: CDR1 SGHRS, CDR2 YFSETQ.

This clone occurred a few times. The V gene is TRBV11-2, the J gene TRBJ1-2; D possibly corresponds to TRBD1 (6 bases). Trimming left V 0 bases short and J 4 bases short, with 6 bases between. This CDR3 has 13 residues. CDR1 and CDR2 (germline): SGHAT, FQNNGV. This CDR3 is CASSLEGAYGYTF. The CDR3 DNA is TGTGCCAGCAGCTTAGAGGGGGCCTATGGCTACACCTTC.

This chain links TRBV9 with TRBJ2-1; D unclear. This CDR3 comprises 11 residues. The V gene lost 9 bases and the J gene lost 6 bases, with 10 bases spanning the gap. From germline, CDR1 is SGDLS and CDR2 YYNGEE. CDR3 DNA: TGTGCCATCGGACCGTCCAATGAGCAGTTCTTC. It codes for CAIGPSNEQFF.

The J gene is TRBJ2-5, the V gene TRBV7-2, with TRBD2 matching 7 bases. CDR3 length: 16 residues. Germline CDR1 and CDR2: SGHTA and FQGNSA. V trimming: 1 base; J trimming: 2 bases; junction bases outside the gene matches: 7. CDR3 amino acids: CASSLGRLAPQETQYF. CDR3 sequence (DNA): TGTGCCAGCAGCTTAGGGAGACTAGCTCCGCAAGAGACCCAGTACTTC.

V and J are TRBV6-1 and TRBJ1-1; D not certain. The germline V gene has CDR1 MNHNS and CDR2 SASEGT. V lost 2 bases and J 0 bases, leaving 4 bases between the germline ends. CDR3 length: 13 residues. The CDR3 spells CASSESVNTEAFF. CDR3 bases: TGTGCCAGCAGTGAATCTGTGAACACTGAAGCTTTCTTT.